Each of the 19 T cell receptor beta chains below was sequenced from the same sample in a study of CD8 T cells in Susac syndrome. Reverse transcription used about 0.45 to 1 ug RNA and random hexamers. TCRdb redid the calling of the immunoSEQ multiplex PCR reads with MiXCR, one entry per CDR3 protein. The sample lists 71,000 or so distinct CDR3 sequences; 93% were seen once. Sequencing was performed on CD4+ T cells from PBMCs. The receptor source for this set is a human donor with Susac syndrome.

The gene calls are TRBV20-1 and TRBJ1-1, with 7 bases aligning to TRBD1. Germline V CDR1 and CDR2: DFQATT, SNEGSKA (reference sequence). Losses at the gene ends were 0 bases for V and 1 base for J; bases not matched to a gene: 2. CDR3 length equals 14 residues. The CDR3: CSAREGTANTEAFF. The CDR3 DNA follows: TGCAGTGCTAGAGAGGGGACAGCGAACACTGAAGCTTTCTTT.

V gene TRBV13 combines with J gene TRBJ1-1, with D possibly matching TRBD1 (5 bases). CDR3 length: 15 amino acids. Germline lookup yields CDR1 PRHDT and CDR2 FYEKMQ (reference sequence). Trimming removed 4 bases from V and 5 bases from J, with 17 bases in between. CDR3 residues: CASSSRDRQSTEAFF. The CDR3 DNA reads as TGTGCCAGCAGCTCCCGGGATCGACAGTCAACTGAAGCTTTCTTT.

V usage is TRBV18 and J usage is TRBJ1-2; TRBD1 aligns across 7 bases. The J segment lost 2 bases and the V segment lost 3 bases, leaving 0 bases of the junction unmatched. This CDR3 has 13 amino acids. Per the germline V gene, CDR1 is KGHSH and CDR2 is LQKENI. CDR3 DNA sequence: TGTGCCAGCTCACCGGGACAGAACTATGGCTACACCTTC. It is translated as CASSPGQNYGYTF.

The CDR3 nucleotides read TGTGCCAGCAGCTTAAACCGAAATTCACCCCTCCACTTT. As protein: CASSLNRNSPLHF. This chain connects TRBV7-3 to TRBJ1-6, with D hard to call. The germline gives CDR1 SGHTA, CDR2 FQGTGA. V dropped 1 base and J dropped 7 bases, with 5 bases sitting between them. The CDR3 runs 13 residues.

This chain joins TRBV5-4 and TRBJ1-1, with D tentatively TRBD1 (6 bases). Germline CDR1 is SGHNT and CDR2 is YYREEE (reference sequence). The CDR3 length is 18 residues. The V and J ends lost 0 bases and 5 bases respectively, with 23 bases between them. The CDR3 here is CASSLDSGSGAWSTEAFF. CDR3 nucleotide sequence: TGTGCCAGCAGCTTGGATTCCGGGTCAGGGGCTTGGAGTACTGAAGCTTTCTTT.

In DNA, the CDR3 is TGTGCCAGTAGTATAGGGAGGTCCCGGACTAGCCAATACGCAGATACGCAGTATTTT. This sequence encodes CASSIGRSRTSQYADTQYF. The chain combines TRBV19 with TRBJ2-3, with 8 bases lining up with TRBD2. Germline V gene sequence: CDR1 LNHDA, CDR2 SQIVND (reference sequence). The V and J ends lost 1 base and 4 bases, in that order; junction bases with no gene match: 16. This CDR3 has 19 amino acids.

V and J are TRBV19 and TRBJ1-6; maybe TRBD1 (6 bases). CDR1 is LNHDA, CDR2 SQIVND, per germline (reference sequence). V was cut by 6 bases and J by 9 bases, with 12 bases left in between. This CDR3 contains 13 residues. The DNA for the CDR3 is TGTGCCAGTAGGCGGGACAAGACTTCACCCCTCCACTTT. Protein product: CASRRDKTSPLHF.

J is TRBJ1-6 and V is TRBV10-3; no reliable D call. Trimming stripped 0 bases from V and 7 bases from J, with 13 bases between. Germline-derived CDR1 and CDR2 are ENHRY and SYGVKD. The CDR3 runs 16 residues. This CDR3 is CAISESLGYRNSPLHF. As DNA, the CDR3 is TGTGCCATCAGTGAGTCGTTGGGCTACCGGAATTCACCCCTCCACTTT.

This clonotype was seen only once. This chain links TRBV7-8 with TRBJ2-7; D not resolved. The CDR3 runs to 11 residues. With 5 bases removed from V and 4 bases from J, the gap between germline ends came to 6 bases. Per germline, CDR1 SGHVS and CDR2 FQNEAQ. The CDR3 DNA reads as TGTGCCAGCAGCGAACCGTACGAGCAGTACTTC. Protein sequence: CASSEPYEQYF.

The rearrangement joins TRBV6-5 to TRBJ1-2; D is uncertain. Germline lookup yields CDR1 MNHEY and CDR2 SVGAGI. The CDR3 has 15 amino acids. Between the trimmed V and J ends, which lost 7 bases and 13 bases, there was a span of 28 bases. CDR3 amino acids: CASIPWSRGLVGPTF. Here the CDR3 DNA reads TGTGCCAGCATCCCTTGGAGTCGCGGCCTAGTCGGTCCCACCTTC.

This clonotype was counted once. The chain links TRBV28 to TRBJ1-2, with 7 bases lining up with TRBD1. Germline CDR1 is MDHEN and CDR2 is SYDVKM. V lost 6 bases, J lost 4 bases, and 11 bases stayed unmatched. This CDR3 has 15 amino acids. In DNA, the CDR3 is TGTGCCAGCAGGCCCTCCAGACAGGGTGCCTATGGCTACACCTTC. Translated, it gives CASRPSRQGAYGYTF.

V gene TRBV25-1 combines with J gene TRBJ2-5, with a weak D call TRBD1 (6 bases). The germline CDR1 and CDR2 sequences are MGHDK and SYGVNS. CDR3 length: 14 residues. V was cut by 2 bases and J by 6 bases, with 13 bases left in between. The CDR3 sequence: CASSETQGMKTQYF. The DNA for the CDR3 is TGTGCCAGCAGTGAAACCCAGGGGATGAAGACCCAGTACTTC.

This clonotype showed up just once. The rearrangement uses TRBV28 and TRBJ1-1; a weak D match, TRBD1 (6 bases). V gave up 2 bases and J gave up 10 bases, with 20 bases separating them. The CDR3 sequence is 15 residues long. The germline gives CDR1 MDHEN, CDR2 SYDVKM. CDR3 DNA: TGTGCCAGCAGTTTACGCCAGTTGGAAAGGGGGGGAGCTTTCTTT. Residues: CASSLRQLERGGAFF.

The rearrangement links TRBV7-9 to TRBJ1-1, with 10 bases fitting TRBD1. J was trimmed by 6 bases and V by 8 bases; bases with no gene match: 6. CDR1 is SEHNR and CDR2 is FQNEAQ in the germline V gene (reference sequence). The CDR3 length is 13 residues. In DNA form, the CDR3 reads TGTGCCAGCGGGGACAGGGGACCCCCTGAAGCTTTCTTT. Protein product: CASGDRGPPEAFF. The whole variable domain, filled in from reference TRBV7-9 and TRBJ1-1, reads DTGVSQNPRHKITKRGQNVTFRCDPISEHNRLYWYRQTLGQGPEFLTYFQNEAQLEKSRLLSDRFSAERPKGSFSTLEIQRTEQGDSAMYLCASGDRGPPEAFFGQGTRLTVV.

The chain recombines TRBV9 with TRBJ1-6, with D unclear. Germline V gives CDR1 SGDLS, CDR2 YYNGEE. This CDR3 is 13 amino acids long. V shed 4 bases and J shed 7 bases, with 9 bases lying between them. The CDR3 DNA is TGTGCCAGCAGCCAGTTAAGGAATTCACCCCTCCACTTT. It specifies CASSQLRNSPLHF.

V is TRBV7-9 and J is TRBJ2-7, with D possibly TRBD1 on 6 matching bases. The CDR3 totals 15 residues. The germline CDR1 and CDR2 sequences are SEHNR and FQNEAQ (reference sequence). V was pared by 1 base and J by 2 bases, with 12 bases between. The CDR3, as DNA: TGTGCCAGCAGCTTAGTTCGGACAGCCCCCTACGAGCAGTACTTC. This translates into CASSLVRTAPYEQYF. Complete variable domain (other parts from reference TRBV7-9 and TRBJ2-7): DTGVSQNPRHKITKRGQNVTFRCDPISEHNRLYWYRQTLGQGPEFLTYFQNEAQLEKSRLLSDRFSAERPKGSFSTLEIQRTEQGDSAMYLCASSLVRTAPYEQYFGPGTRLTVT.

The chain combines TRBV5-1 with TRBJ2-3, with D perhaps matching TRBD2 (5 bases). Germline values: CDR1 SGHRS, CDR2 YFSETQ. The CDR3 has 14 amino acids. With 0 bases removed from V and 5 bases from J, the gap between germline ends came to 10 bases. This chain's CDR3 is CASSLDPAGDTQYF. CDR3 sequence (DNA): TGCGCCAGCAGCTTGGACCCCGCGGGAGATACGCAGTATTTT.

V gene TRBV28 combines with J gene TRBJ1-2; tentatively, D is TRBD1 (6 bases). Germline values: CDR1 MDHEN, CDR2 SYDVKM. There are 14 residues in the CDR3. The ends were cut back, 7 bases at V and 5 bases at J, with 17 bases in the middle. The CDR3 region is CASIIGGAKYGYTF. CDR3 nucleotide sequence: TGTGCCAGCATAATCGGGGGCGCAAAGTATGGCTACACCTTC.

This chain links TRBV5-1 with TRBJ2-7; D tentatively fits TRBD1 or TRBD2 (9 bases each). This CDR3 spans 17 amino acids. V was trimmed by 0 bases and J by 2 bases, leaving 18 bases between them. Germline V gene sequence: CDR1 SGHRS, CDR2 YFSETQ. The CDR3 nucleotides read TGCGCCAGCAGCTTGGGCGGGGGGGGACAGGGAGCCTACGAGCAGTACTTC. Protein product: CASSLGGGGQGAYEQYF.